These 12 T cell receptor beta chains came from one sample sequenced in a study of blood T cell repertoires in COVID-19. Libraries were prepared by immunoSEQ multiplex PCR; TCRdb keeps only in-frame clonotypes and omits some of them. Of 90,000 or so clones in the sample, 70% to 90% were seen once. The specimen sequenced was peripheral blood. These receptors were collected from a man between 60 and 70 years old with acute or convalescent COVID-19.

This clone is a singleton in its sample. J is TRBJ2-1 and V is TRBV19; maybe TRBD2 (5 bases). CDR1 LNHDA and CDR2 SQIVND come from the germline V gene (reference sequence). Trimming removed 7 bases at V and 4 bases at J, with 17 bases between. The CDR3 totals 15 residues. This CDR3 is CASTRQSGIYNEQFF. DNA of the CDR3: TGTGCCAGTACCCGTCAAAGCGGCATTTACAATGAGCAGTTCTTC.

The genes are TRBV6-5 and TRBJ2-5; possible D gene TRBD2, 5 bases. Germline loops: CDR1 MNHEY, CDR2 SVGAGI. There are 12 residues in the CDR3. The V gene lost 4 bases and the J gene lost 4 bases, with 7 bases spanning the gap. The CDR3, as DNA: TGTGCCAGCAGTTTTCGGGGAGAGACCCAGTACTTC. It yields the protein CASSFRGETQYF.

V usage is TRBV6-6 and J usage is TRBJ1-1; unclear D gene. Trimming shortened V by 7 bases and J by 4 bases, and 10 bases separated the two germline ends. Germline CDR1 and CDR2: MNHNY and SVGAGI (reference sequence). The CDR3 runs to 12 residues. The CDR3: CASITDFTEAFF. CDR3 in DNA: TGTGCCAGCATTACGGACTTCACTGAAGCTTTCTTT.

V usage is TRBV28 and J usage is TRBJ1-1; D is undetermined. Trimming stripped 5 bases from V and 2 bases from J, with 12 bases between. The germline gives CDR1 MDHEN, CDR2 SYDVKM. The CDR3 runs to 14 residues. The CDR3 region is CASSLSGFNTEAFF. CDR3 nucleotide sequence: TGTGCCAGCAGTCTATCAGGTTTTAACACTGAAGCTTTCTTT.

J is TRBJ1-4 and V is TRBV30; D is unclear. Germline loops: CDR1 GTSNPN, CDR2 SVGIG (reference sequence). This CDR3 comprises 14 residues. Deletions cut 2 bases from V and 4 bases from J, with 11 bases between. The CDR3 region has the DNA TGTGCCTGGAGTTCGCCGGGAGTTAATGAAAAACTGTTTTTT. This translates into CAWSSPGVNEKLFF.

The chain joins TRBV29-1 to TRBJ1-2; D unclear. CDR1 and CDR2 from the germline V gene are SQVTM and ANQGSEA. V was clipped by 4 bases and J by 4 bases, with 7 bases between them. CDR3 length equals 11 residues. The CDR3 DNA sequence: TGCAGCGTTGCGGCAGGCTATGGCTACACCTTC. Amino acids: CSVAAGYGYTF.

This rearrangement joins TRBV19 to TRBJ1-1; 8 bases are a match to TRBD1. Trimming took 5 bases from V and 1 from J; bases not matched to a gene: 3. The CDR3 contains 14 residues. In germline, CDR1 is LNHDA, CDR2 SQIVND (reference sequence). The CDR3 DNA reads as TGTGCCAGTAGTGTCGGGACAGGGAACACTGAAGCTTTCTTT. It translates to CASSVGTGNTEAFF.

The V gene is TRBV10-2, the J gene TRBJ1-1; no reliable D call. V lost 4 bases to trimming and J lost 5 bases, with 5 bases between them. Germline CDR1 reads WSHSY; CDR2 reads SAAADI. This CDR3 has 11 amino acids. This CDR3 is CASSVLTEAFF. For the CDR3, the DNA is TGCGCCAGCAGTGTGTTAACTGAAGCTTTCTTT.

The CDR3 reads CASSLGRVVNEQYF. The CDR3 DNA reads TGTGCCAGCAGCTTGGGACGGGTTGTTAACGAGCAGTACTTC. The chain has TRBV5-6 and TRBJ2-7; no clear D gene. There are 14 residues in the CDR3. Germline-derived CDR1 and CDR2 are SGHDT and YYEEEE. The V and J ends lost 0 bases and 5 bases respectively, with 12 bases between them. Based on the CDR3 plus reference TRBV5-6 and TRBJ2-7, the full variable domain is DAGVTQSPTHLIKTRGQQVTLRCSPKSGHDTVSWYQQALGQGPQFIFQYYEEEERQRGNFPDRFSGHQFPNYSSELNVNALLLGDSALYLCASSLGRVVNEQYFGPGTRLTVT.

CDR3 protein: CSVAATDRVVYEQYF. The CDR3 DNA is TGCAGCGTTGCTGCCACAGACAGGGTTGTCTACGAGCAGTACTTC. The chain combines TRBV29-1 with TRBJ2-7; 7 bases are shared with TRBD1. The CDR3 is made up of 15 amino acids. The germline gives CDR1 SQVTM, CDR2 ANQGSEA. The V and J ends lost 4 bases and 3 bases, in that order; junction bases with no gene match: 12.

This clone was observed a single time. The chain combines TRBV19 with TRBJ1-4; TRBD1 might be the D (6 bases). This CDR3 is built from 14 residues. The V end was cut by 5 bases, the J end by 8 bases, with 15 bases between. The germline V gene encodes CDR1 LNHDA and CDR2 SQIVND (reference sequence). The CDR3 sequence: CASSRTGLEEKLFF. The CDR3 DNA reads TGTGCCAGTAGTCGCACAGGGCTAGAGGAAAAACTGTTTTTT.

This chain uses TRBV19 with TRBJ2-7, with D unclear. Looked up from germline, CDR1 is LNHDA and CDR2 is SQIVND (reference sequence). Trimming removed 7 bases from V and 1 base from J, with 14 bases in between. The CDR3 has 14 residues. For the CDR3, the DNA is TGTGCCAGTACCCCAAGCGTCTTATCCTACGAGCAGTACTTC. Protein product: CASTPSVLSYEQYF.